The rows below give T cell receptor beta chains drawn from one sample of a study of T cell repertoires and HLA-DP antigens. This table comes from immunoSEQ multiplex PCR, and its TCRdb copy is limited to in-frame clones, with some not included. The table has around 2,000 clones, about 81% seen once; the top ten hold approximately 27%. The sample consisted of CD137- CD4+ T cells from cultured PBMCs. Source of these receptors: a woman under 30 in good health and CMV-seronegative. Each CDR3 is given with its conserved first and last residue. D genes are given only for firm matches. Clone size is given for some rows only: seen once, a few or many times, or a class if the clone is expanded.

CDR3 protein | CDR3 DNA | D gene | J gene | clone size | V gene
CASSVEINQPQHF | TGTGCCAGCAGCGTCGAGATCAATCAGCCCCAGCATTTT | . | TRBJ1-5 | large | TRBV2
CASSLGGGNREQFF | TGTGCCAGCAGCTTAGGGGGGGGTAATAGGGAGCAGTTCTTC | TRBD2 | TRBJ2-1 | . | TRBV7-6
CASSWGLGRAKNIQYF | TGTGCCAGCAGCTGGGGACTGGGTCGAGCCAAAAACATTCAGTACTTC | . | TRBJ2-4 | . | TRBV5-6
CASRGEGGNTEAFF | TGTGCCAGTAGAGGAGAGGGGGGGAACACTGAAGCTTTCTTT | . | TRBJ1-1 | . | TRBV19
CASSLLENYGYTF | TGTGCCAGCAGTTTACTGGAAAACTATGGCTACACCTTC | . | TRBJ1-2 | . | TRBV2
CASSQYRGKIYNEQFF | TGCGCCAGCAGCCAATACAGGGGGAAGATATACAATGAGCAGTTCTTC | TRBD1 | TRBJ2-1 | large | TRBV4-1
CASSFATGELFF | TGCGCCAGCAGCTTTGCCACCGGGGAGCTGTTTTTT | . | TRBJ2-2 | . | TRBV5-1
CASSVALTGFTDTQYF | TGTGCCAGCAGCGTAGCGTTAACGGGTTTCACAGATACGCAGTATTTT | . | TRBJ2-3 | . | TRBV9
CASRPTGGAGNEQFF | TGTGCCAGCAGACCAACAGGGGGCGCAGGCAATGAGCAGTTCTTC | TRBD1 | TRBJ2-1 | . | TRBV27
CASSRTGTYGYTF | TGTGCCAGCAGCCGGACCGGGACCTATGGCTACACCTTC | . | TRBJ1-2 | . | TRBV7-9
CASSPTVARVSEKLFF | TGTGCCAGCAGCCCGACCGTGGCAAGGGTCTCTGAAAAACTGTTTTTT | . | TRBJ1-4 | . | TRBV7-8
CASRDPGQGKAFF | TGTGCCAGCAGAGATCCGGGACAGGGTAAGGCTTTCTTT | TRBD1 | TRBJ1-1 | . | TRBV6-4
CASSLRGSEDEKLFF | TGTGCCAGCAGCTTAAGAGGAAGTGAGGATGAAAAACTGTTTTTT | . | TRBJ1-4 | . | TRBV11-1
CASCYGGLSTDTQYF | TGCGCCAGCTGCTACGGGGGGCTTAGCACAGATACGCAGTATTTT | . | TRBJ2-3 | large | TRBV5-1
CAWSHAGGPRGKLFF | TGTGCCTGGAGTCACGCGGGAGGGCCCCGCGGGAAGCTGTTTTTT | TRBD2 | TRBJ2-2 | . | TRBV30
CASSQIQADTQYF | TGTGCCAGCAGCCAAATACAGGCAGATACGCAGTATTTT | . | TRBJ2-3 | . | TRBV14
CASRRAGVSNTGELFF | TGTGCCAGCAGACGGGCGGGGGTTTCCAACACCGGGGAGCTGTTTTTT | TRBD2 | TRBJ2-2 | . | TRBV27
CASSVSYPANVLTF | TGTGCCAGCAGCGTAAGCTACCCCGCCAACGTCCTGACTTTC | . | TRBJ2-6 | . | TRBV9
CASSPPPSGRLNEQFF | TGTGCCAGCAGCCCGCCCCCGAGCGGGAGATTGAATGAGCAGTTCTTC | TRBD2 | TRBJ2-1 | once | TRBV5-8
CASSLARTPSGATDTQYF | TGTGCCAGCAGCTTAGCTCGTACGCCTAGCGGGGCCACAGATACGCAGTATTTT | TRBD2 | TRBJ2-3 | . | TRBV7-3
CASSMSGSQHF | TGTGCCAGCAGCATGAGTGGGTCCCAGCATTTT | . | TRBJ1-5 | . | TRBV5-7
CASSLLGHEKLFF | TGTGCCAGTAGCCTTCTAGGACATGAAAAACTGTTTTTT | . | TRBJ1-4 | . | TRBV19
CASSLEQTMNTEAFF | TGTGCCAGCAGCTTGGAACAGACCATGAACACTGAAGCTTTCTTT | . | TRBJ1-1 | few | TRBV5-4
CASSLANSLNTEAFF | TGCGCCAGCAGCTTGGCTAACAGTTTGAACACTGAAGCTTTCTTT | . | TRBJ1-1 | . | TRBV5-1
CSVGEARDQPQHF | TGCAGCGTTGGAGAGGCCAGGGATCAGCCCCAGCATTTT | . | TRBJ1-5 | . | TRBV29-1
CASSWGDRGLTEAFF | TGTGCCAGCAGTTGGGGGGACAGGGGATTGACTGAAGCTTTCTTT | TRBD1 | TRBJ1-1 | few | TRBV6-9
CASSPGGYMNTEAFF | TGCGCCAGCAGCCCCGGGGGGTACATGAACACTGAAGCTTTCTTT | . | TRBJ1-1 | . | TRBV5-1
CASRWGQGASRTGNTIYF | TGTGCCAGCAGGTGGGGGCAGGGGGCCAGTCGCACTGGAAACACCATATATTTT | TRBD1 | TRBJ1-3 | . | TRBV2
CASSYGVGGYTF | TGTGCCAGCAGTTACGGCGTTGGTGGCTACACCTTC | . | TRBJ1-2 | . | TRBV6-6
CASSFSIGTTGNTIYF | TGCGCCAGCAGCTTCTCCATCGGGACAACTGGAAACACCATATATTTT | . | TRBJ1-3 | . | TRBV5-1
CASSQEGLPYNEQFF | TGCGCCAGCAGCCAAGAAGGACTCCCCTACAATGAGCAGTTCTTC | . | TRBJ2-1 | . | TRBV4-1
CASSQDRKGEANYGYTF | TGCGCCAGCAGCCAAGATCGAAAAGGGGAAGCTAACTATGGCTACACCTTC | . | TRBJ1-2 | . | TRBV4-1
CASSPRGQGYEQYF | TGCGCCAGCAGCCCACGGGGACAGGGCTACGAGCAGTACTTC | TRBD1 | TRBJ2-7 | . | TRBV5-1
CASSLSGGLETQYF | TGTGCCAGCAGTTTATCAGGGGGTTTGGAGACCCAGTACTTC | TRBD1 | TRBJ2-5 | . | TRBV28
CASSYSAVSGNTEAFF | TGTGCCAGCAGTTACTCGGCGGTCTCCGGGAACACTGAAGCTTTCTTT | . | TRBJ1-1 | . | TRBV6-6
CATSALLPGQGAGGYTF | TGTGCCACCTCAGCCCTCCTGCCGGGACAGGGGGCAGGAGGCTACACCTTC | TRBD1 | TRBJ1-2 | . | TRBV2
CASPEAGTGATDTQYF | TGTGCCAGCCCAGAGGCGGGGACAGGGGCTACAGATACGCAGTATTTT | TRBD1 | TRBJ2-3 | . | TRBV28
CASSARPGQGGSPLHF | TGCGCCAGCAGCGCCCGTCCGGGACAGGGCGGCTCACCCCTCCACTTT | TRBD1 | TRBJ1-6 | large | TRBV5-1
CASSPRPGTGVTGELFF | TGTGCCAGCAGCCCGAGACCCGGGACAGGGGTCACCGGGGAGCTGTTTTTT | TRBD1 | TRBJ2-2 | . | TRBV7-2
CASSLLLSNQPQHF | TGTGCCAGCAGCTTACTACTGAGCAATCAGCCCCAGCATTTT | . | TRBJ1-5 | few | TRBV7-2
CASSLDYGQPQHF | TGTGCCAGCAGCTTAGACTACGGGCAGCCCCAGCATTTT | . | TRBJ1-5 | few | TRBV7-2
CASNLGDRWLGEQFF | TGTGCCAGCAACTTGGGTGACAGGTGGTTAGGTGAGCAGTTCTTC | . | TRBJ2-1 | . | TRBV7-1
CASSPRGAGANNEQFF | TGTGCCAGCAGTCCCCGCGGAGCGGGAGCAAACAATGAGCAGTTCTTC | TRBD2 | TRBJ2-1 | . | TRBV27
CATSRNQGFSYNEQFF | TGTGCCACCAGCAGGAACCAGGGATTCTCCTACAATGAGCAGTTCTTC | . | TRBJ2-1 | . | TRBV15
CASTENGDPYLQYF | TGTGCCAGCACCGAAAACGGTGATCCTTACCTCCAGTATTTT | . | TRBJ2-3 | . | TRBV28
CASSQKPAVHGNTIYF | TGTGCCAGCAGCCAAAAACCGGCCGTGCATGGAAACACCATATATTTT | . | TRBJ1-3 | . | TRBV4-2
CASSTDRGRAETQYF | TGTGCCAGTAGTACTGACAGGGGTAGGGCAGAGACCCAGTACTTC | TRBD1 | TRBJ2-5 | . | TRBV19
CASSLGGGSNYGYTF | TGTGCCAGCAGCTTGGGAGGGGGATCTAACTATGGCTACACCTTC | . | TRBJ1-2 | . | TRBV7-3
CASSLVRLVTGELFF | TGTGCCAGCAGCTTGGTTCGTCTAGTCACCGGGGAGCTGTTTTTT | . | TRBJ2-2 | once | TRBV5-6
CASSLLAGRGETQYF | TGTGCCAGCAGTCTACTAGCGGGGAGGGGGGAGACCCAGTACTTC | TRBD2 | TRBJ2-5 | . | TRBV28
CASSKWTGENSPLHF | TGTGCCAGCAGTAAGTGGACAGGCGAGAATTCACCCCTCCACTTT | TRBD1 | TRBJ1-6 | once | TRBV5-8
CASSIGTGGAYGYTF | TGTGCCAGTAGTATAGGGACAGGGGGCGCGTATGGCTACACCTTC | TRBD1 | TRBJ1-2 | few | TRBV19
CASSFTAVGTITANEQFF | TGTGCCAGCAGTTTCACCGCGGTAGGGACTATCACCGCTAATGAGCAGTTCTTC | TRBD2 | TRBJ2-1 | . | TRBV28
CASSRTGDIQPQHF | TGTGCCAGCAGCCGGACAGGGGATATTCAGCCCCAGCATTTT | TRBD1 | TRBJ1-5 | . | TRBV5-6
CSVVALTHLTKNIQYF | TGCAGCGTTGTAGCTCTAACCCACCTAACCAAAAACATTCAGTACTTC | . | TRBJ2-4 | . | TRBV29-1
CASSFEGEQYF | TGTGCCAGCAGTTTCGAGGGCGAGCAGTACTTC | . | TRBJ2-7 | . | TRBV13